This T cell receptor (beta chain) was retrieved from a study of OX40 agonist ivuxolimab in advanced cancers. Study-level findings and limits: Patients with a partial response at 0.1-3.0 mg/kg had among the lowest clonal expansion. CD8+ T cells showed, on average, more clonal expansion than CD4+ cells.

TCRdb's table, derived via immunoSEQ multiplex PCR, lists solely in-frame clones and lacks some. Of tens of thousands of clones detected, roughly 82% appear once; the ten largest clones hold around 3.6%. Germline CDR1 and CDR2: MNHEY and SMNVEV (reference sequence). The CDR3 length is 13 residues. V lost 5 bases, J lost 2 bases, and 9 bases lay in between. Concerning this clone itself: Its specificity is not known.

The sequences come from CD4+ or CD8+ T cells sorted from blood, collected in a trial of the OX40 agonist ivuxolimab. The chain has TRBV27 and TRBJ1-2, with D maybe TRBD1 (6 bases). The TCR sequence derives from an adult with an advanced solid tumor such as melanoma, head and neck, liver or kidney cancer. The CDR3 here is CASSAGQNYGYTF. CDR3 in DNA: TGTGCCAGCAGTGCGGGACAAAACTATGGCTACACCTTC.